The sequence of this TCR beta chain was determined in a study of cytomegalovirus exposure and HLA in healthy donors listed by TCRdb under 2017. For context, the study as a whole: An earlier analysis of several hundred of the donors reported approximately 300 Gb of sequence data and about 100 million unique TCR beta sequences from 150 million to 200 million T cells. Class I and class II HLA loci were covered by the typing at four-digit resolution. Using immunosequencing, the study profiled T cell repertoires from about 650 subjects and related those repertoires to cytomegalovirus serostatus. Of the roughly 390 genotyped donors, roughly 80% were placed in the genetic ancestry cluster associated with self-reported Caucasian donors. Typing coverage varied by locus: 629-630 donors for A, B, C, DRB1 and DQB1; roughly 510 for DQA1; more than 600 for DPA1; more than 450 for DPB1. An early release that covered more than 550 HLA-typed donors contained approximately 300 gigabases of sequencing data and about 84 million unique TCR sequences. All discovery cohort repertoires had been generated using a single sequencing platform. The study combined high-throughput TCR immunosequencing, statistical association of individual TCRs with disease status, and machine learning to predict cytomegalovirus infection status. An earlier analysis of around 640 of the donors used high-throughput TCR beta sequencing to judge whether each TCR beta V gene segment behaved as functional or pseudogenic. The aim of the study was to test whether cataloging public T cell receptors could identify signatures of past pathogen exposure. To study patterns of TCR occurrence, a later analysis re-analyzed previously published TCR beta repertoires from 650 to 750 donors and added high-resolution HLA genotyping. Alongside the repertoire data, information on donor age, sex, ethnicity and CMV serostatus was compiled. A handful of DR-DQ haplotypes were handled as single units for association and clustering because linkage in the cohort was strong. Rather than drawing on any new phenotypic data, the later analysis identified candidate immune exposures from TCR beta sequences and the way those sequences occurred across donors. A later genetic analysis took genome-wide SNP genotypes for about three fifths of the 666 donors and used that subset as a discovery cohort. Along with the roughly 670-subject first cohort, a separate validation cohort of approximately 110 different subjects was used. On average, roughly 250,000 unique TCR beta nucleotide sequences were sequenced per donor among 398 genotyped donors of the cohort, with roughly 18% of those sequences being non-productive. Results and caveats for the whole study, not just this receptor: The authors suggested that the approach could potentially be generalized to other disease states and immunological phenotypes. In a later analysis, the rate of TCR association differed among HLA loci, with DRB1 alleles having the most associated TCRs and HLA-C alleles having the fewest. The study listed 164 TCR beta chains as associated with cytomegalovirus. A later analysis found that most CMV-associated TCR beta chains appeared HLA-restricted, with HLA associations seemingly driven largely by CMV exposure. Because HLA typing was unavailable for some donors at each locus, only the typed subset was used in association tests. Some IMGT-functional V segments, including TRBV6-2 and TRBV6-3, could not be distinguished by the 87-base-pair reads and were therefore excluded. Compared with equally common non-associated chains, HLA-associated TCR beta chains in a later analysis were more clonally expanded and had lower generation probabilities. Correlated functional status among segregating V segments might be attributable to linkage disequilibrium, but an unknown experimental factor could not be ruled out. The sequencing pipeline was judged likely to have produced a cluster of highly shared sequence variants as a technical artifact. A further reported finding was that TCR beta sequences accurately predicted the HLA-A and HLA-B alleles for most subjects in the first cohort. This cohort had only TCR beta chains sequenced, and the lack of alpha or paired-chain data limited which features could be detected. V-gene and J-gene trimming of TCR beta chains was associated with a missense DCLRE1C variant in a later genetic analysis, and the association was replicated in an independent cohort. Because counts were too low, roughly 17 rarely observed V segments, including chromosome 9 orphons, were left out of the earlier analysis of 587 of the donors. When HLA alleles, especially DR and DQ, strongly co-occurred, TCR associations were difficult to assign to individual alleles. In vitro tests confirmed that a few of the cytomegalovirus-associated TCR beta chains recognize cytomegalovirus antigens. In an earlier analysis of approximately 590 of the donors, most TCR beta V segments appeared in productive rearrangements about 87% or about 30% of the time, broadly matching IMGT annotations. In both the original and validation cohorts, the classifier was reported to diagnose cytomegalovirus status with high specificity and sensitivity. CMV serostatus was the only immune exposure information available for the cohort. While some public TCRs were present in many individuals, most TCR sequences turned up only very rarely across donors. According to a later genetic analysis, donors in an Asian-associated ancestry cluster had fewer N-insertions in productive TCRs than the approximately 630-donor mean. Sequencing depth was assumed to be roughly uniform across donors in the presence/absence analyses, though that assumption may not hold. Several of the top co-occurrence clusters appeared to be linked to parvovirus B19, influenza, CMV and Epstein-Barr virus, according to a later analysis. In a later analysis, around 17,000 TCR beta sequences were associated with specific HLA alleles at a false discovery rate of 0.05.

Inclusive of the bounding cysteine and phenylalanine, the CDR3 is 14 residues long. Of all the DNA, just the CDR3 is kept, 42 bases in frame from base 1. CDR1 and CDR2, looked up from the germline V gene, are SGHRS and YFSETQ. V is trimmed back by 0 bases and J by 6 bases, and the junction contains 3 bases that no gene match accounts for. The cohort consisted of 650 to 850 healthy bone marrow donors. Cohort members were all nominally healthy when sampled, although unrecorded immune exposures were likely present. The donor was CMV seropositive and was included in the group of around 300 seropositive cohort members. Each donor provided a peripheral blood sample, and peripheral blood mononuclear cells were used for TCR beta sequencing. The Qiagen DNeasy Blood Extraction Kit was used to extract genomic DNA from the blood cell samples. The receptor library was made with the immunoSEQ multiplex PCR assay. For the multiplex PCR, a mixture combining 60 forward primers for TCR Vbeta segments and 13 reverse primers for TCR Jbeta segments was used. A multiplex PCR assay on genomic DNA amplified the CDR3 region of rearranged TCR beta genes. On the Illumina HiSeq System, the amplified TCR beta libraries were sequenced as 87-base-pair reads. As for the authors' bioinformatics: Across the 670 or so repertoires, a later analysis counted approximately 83 million unique TCR beta chains, some 11 million of which were shared by at least two donors. Raw reads were error-corrected and collapsed into unique sequences with a nearest-neighbor algorithm that merged closely related sequences to remove PCR and sequencing errors. V, D and J gene segments were assigned by aligning CDR3 sequences to IMGT reference sequences. For a sequence to be retained, a match of at least six nucleotides was required to both a V gene segment and a J gene segment. A rearrangement counted as productive if the CDR3 had no stop codons and remained in frame with V and J, and every other rearrangement counted as non-productive. CDR3 was defined according to IMGT convention as the region running from the second conserved V-encoded cysteine to the conserved J-encoded phenylalanine. Sequences without an unambiguous match to a single V gene segment were excluded from the earlier analysis of 587 of the donors. In an earlier analysis of several hundred of the donors, V segments were called functional above 56.7% productive rearrangements and were called segregating when the between-donor standard deviation exceeded 5%. A statistical classification framework was built for diagnosing cytomegalovirus status from the catalog of TCR beta chain sequences. In a later analysis, TCR nucleotide sequences were compared against IMGT/GENE-DB human TR gene sequences so that V and J genes could be assigned. The TCRdist pipeline was used in a later analysis to assign CDR3 sequences and most-parsimonious VDJ recombination scenarios. In a later analysis, every TCR beta chain was defined by the combination of its CDR3 amino acid sequence and its V-gene family, and reads without a unique V-gene family were dropped. To address suspected cross-contamination and a sequencing artifact, a later analysis removed a few hundred highly shared, low-generation-probability nucleotide sequences. In a later analysis, a clonal expansion index was calculated for each public chain from normalized within-repertoire ranks of inferred template counts. A later analysis computed generation probabilities with a VDJ recombination model fitted to out-of-frame rearrangements, and checked the results against IGoR. A later analysis scored TCR-TCR, TCR-HLA and TCR-CMV co-occurrence with hypergeometric tests, applying a repertoire-size bias correction to TCR pairs. False discovery rates were estimated in a later analysis by permuting HLA or CMV assignments 20 times. A later analysis grouped co-occurring TCRs with DBSCAN, adding TCRdist sequence similarity when clustering within HLA-allele-positive subsets. Co-occurrence clustering excluded repertoires with fewer than 30,000 or more than 120,000 public chains, plus five with anomalous nucleotide sharing. Imported from immuneACCESS, the table was reduced by TCRdb to in-frame sequences with V and J called. These copies leave out some clones; in studies compared against another copy, an unresolved V gene accounts for under half, and the cause of the remainder is not known. D and trimming were read from the DNA, whereas the V and J calls and clone size are those reported in that table. Per the sample table, the count is about 200,000 clones. The ten largest clones add up to 1.1% of the sample.

Details on this clone: It has no known antigen specificity. At the DNA level, this CDR3 is encoded by other sequences in the same sample as well.

This sequence uses TRBV5-1 and TRBJ2-3, with 8 bases in between that match TRBD1. The sequenced sample was PBMCs. This receptor was taken from a girl aged 2 to 9 in good health and CMV-seropositive. The sequenced DNA is TGCGCCAGCAGCTTGGGGCAGGGGGCTGATACGCAGTATTTT. Its coded protein is CASSLGQGADTQYF.